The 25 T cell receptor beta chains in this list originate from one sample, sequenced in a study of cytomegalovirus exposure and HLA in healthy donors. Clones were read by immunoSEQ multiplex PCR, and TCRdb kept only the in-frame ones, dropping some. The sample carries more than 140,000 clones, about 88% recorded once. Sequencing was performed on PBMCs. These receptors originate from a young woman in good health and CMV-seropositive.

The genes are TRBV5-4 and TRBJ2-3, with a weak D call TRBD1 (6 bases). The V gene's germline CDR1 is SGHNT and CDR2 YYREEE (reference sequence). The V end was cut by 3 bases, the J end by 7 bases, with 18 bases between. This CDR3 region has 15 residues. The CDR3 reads CASSSGRGQGYTQYF. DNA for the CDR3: TGTGCCAGCAGCTCGGGCAGGGGTCAAGGATATACGCAGTATTTT.

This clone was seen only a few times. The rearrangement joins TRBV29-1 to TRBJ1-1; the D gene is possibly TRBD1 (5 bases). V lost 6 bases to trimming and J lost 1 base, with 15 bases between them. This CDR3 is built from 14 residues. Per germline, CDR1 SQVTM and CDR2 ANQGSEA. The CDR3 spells CSVRSGWENTEAFF. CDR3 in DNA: TGCAGCGTGCGATCAGGGTGGGAGAACACTGAAGCTTTCTTT.

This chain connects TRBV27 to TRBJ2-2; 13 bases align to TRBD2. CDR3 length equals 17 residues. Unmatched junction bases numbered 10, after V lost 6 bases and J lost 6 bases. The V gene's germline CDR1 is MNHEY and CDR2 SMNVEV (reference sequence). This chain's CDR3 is CASRETSGRASSGELFF. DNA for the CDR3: TGTGCCAGCAGGGAAACTAGCGGGAGGGCCTCGTCCGGGGAGCTGTTTTTT.

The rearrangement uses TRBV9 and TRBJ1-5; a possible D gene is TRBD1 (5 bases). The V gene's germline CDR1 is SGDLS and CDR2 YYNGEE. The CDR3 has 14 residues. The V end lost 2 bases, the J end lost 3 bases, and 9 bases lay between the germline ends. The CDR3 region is CASSVEGFNQPQHF. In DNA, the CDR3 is TGTGCCAGCAGCGTGGAGGGGTTCAATCAGCCCCAGCATTTT.

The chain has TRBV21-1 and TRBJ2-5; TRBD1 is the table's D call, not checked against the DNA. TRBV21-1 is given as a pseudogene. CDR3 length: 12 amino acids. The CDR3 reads CASSPRRETQYF. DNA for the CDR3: TGTGCCAGCAGCCCCAGGCGAGAGACCCAGTACTTC.

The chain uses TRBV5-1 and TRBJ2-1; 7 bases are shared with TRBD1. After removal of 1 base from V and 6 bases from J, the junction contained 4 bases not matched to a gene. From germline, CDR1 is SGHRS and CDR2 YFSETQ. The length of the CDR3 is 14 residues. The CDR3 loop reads CASSLTGARNEQFF. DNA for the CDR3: TGCGCCAGCAGCTTGACAGGGGCTCGCAATGAGCAGTTCTTC.

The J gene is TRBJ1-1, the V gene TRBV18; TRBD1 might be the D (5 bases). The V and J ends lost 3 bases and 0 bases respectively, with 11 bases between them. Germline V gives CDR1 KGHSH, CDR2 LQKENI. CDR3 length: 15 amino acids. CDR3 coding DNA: TGTGCCAGCTCACCCTTTGACAGCCTGAACACTGAAGCTTTCTTT. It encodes CASSPFDSLNTEAFF.

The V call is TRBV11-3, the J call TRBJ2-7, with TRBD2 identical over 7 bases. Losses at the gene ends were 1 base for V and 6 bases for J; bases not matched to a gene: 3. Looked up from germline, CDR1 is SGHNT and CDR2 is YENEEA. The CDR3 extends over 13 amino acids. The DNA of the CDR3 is TGTGCCAGCAGCTTAGTGGGGGGGATCGAGCAGTACTTC. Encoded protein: CASSLVGGIEQYF.

The CDR3: CASSPSGRWETQYF. Written as DNA, the CDR3 is TGTGCCAGCAGCCCGAGCGGGAGGTGGGAGACCCAGTACTTC. The chain carries TRBV11-2 and TRBJ2-5; TRBD2 aligns across 9 bases. V lost 5 bases to trimming and J lost 5 bases; unmatched junction nucleotides: 6. The CDR3 sequence is 14 residues long. The germline V gene encodes CDR1 SGHAT and CDR2 FQNNGV.

The CDR3: CATDRLAGAGEQFF. Written as DNA, the CDR3 is TGTGCCACCGATAGACTAGCGGGAGCGGGTGAGCAGTTCTTC. The chain links TRBV6-5 to TRBJ2-1; TRBD2 matches 12 bases. V lost 10 bases, J lost 9 bases, and 10 bases stayed unmatched. This CDR3 comprises 14 residues. Germline V CDR1 and CDR2: MNHEY, SVGAGI.

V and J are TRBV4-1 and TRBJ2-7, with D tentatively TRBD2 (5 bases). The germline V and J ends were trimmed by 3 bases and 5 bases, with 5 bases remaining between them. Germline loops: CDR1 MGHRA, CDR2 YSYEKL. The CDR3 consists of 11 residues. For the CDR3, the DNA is TGCGCCAGCAGCCAGAGGGACGAGCAGTACTTC. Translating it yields CASSQRDEQYF.

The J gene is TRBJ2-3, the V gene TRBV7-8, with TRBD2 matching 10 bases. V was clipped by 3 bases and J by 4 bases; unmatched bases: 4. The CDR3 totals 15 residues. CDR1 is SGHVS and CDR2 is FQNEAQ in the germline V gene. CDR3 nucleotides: TGTGCCAGCAGCTTCGCTAGCGGGAGATCAGATACGCAGTATTTT. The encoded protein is CASSFASGRSDTQYF.

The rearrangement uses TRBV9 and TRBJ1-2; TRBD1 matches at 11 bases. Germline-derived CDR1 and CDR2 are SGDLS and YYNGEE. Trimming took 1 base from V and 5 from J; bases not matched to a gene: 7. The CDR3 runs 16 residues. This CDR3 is CASSVSPGQGVYGYTF. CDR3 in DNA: TGTGCCAGCAGCGTAAGCCCGGGACAGGGGGTTTATGGCTACACCTTC.

In DNA form, the CDR3 reads TGTGCCTCTGCCCCGGGACAGGGATACCCCCTCGAGGGGTACTTC. It encodes CASAPGQGYPLEGYF. The chain uses TRBV10-3 and TRBJ2-7; 9 nucleotides match TRBD1. The CDR3 is 15 amino acids. The germline V gene has CDR1 ENHRY and CDR2 SYGVKD. Germline trimming cut 11 bases from V and 12 bases from J; bases unmatched to any gene: 23.

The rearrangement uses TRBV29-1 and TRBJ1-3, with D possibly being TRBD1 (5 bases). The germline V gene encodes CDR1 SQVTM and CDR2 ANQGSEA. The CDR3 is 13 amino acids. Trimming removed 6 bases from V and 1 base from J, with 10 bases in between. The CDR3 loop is CSVQKGSGNTIYF. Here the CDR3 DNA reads TGCAGCGTCCAAAAGGGGTCTGGAAACACCATATATTTT.

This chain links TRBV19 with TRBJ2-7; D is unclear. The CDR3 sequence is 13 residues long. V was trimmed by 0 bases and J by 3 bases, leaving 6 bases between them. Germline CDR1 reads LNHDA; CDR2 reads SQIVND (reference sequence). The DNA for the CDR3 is TGTGCCAGTAGTATAGAACTGTTCTACGAGCAGTACTTC. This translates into CASSIELFYEQYF. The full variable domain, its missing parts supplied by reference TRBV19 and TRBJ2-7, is DGGITQSPKYLFRKEGQNVTLSCEQNLNHDAMYWYRQDPGQGLRLIYYSQIVNDFQKGDIAEGYSVSREKKESFPLTVTSAQKNPTAFYLCASSIELFYEQYFGPGTRLTVT.

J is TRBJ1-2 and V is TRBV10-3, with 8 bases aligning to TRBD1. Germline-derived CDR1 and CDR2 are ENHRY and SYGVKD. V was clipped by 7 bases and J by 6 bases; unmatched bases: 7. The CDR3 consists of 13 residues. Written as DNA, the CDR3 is TGTGCCATCACCGGACAGGGCCGAGATGGCTACACCTTC. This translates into CAITGQGRDGYTF.

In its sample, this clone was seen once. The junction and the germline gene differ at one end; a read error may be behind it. The CDR3 DNA sequence: TGTGCCAGCAGTTTAGGGCTAGCGGGGTCTGGGGAGACCCAGTACTTC. Translated, it gives CASSLGLAGSGETQYF. The rearrangement uses TRBV7-2 and TRBJ2-5; 9 bases map to TRBD2. The CDR3 spans 16 residues. CDR1 and CDR2 from the germline V gene are SGHTA and FQGNSA. The variable domain in full, with the rest retrieved from reference TRBV7-2 and TRBJ2-5, is GAGVSQSPSNKVTEKGKDVELRCDPISGHTALYWYRQSLGQGLEFLIYFQGNSAPDKSGLPSDRFSAERTGGSVSTLTIQRTQQEDSAVYLCASSLGLAGSGETQYFGPGTRLLVL.

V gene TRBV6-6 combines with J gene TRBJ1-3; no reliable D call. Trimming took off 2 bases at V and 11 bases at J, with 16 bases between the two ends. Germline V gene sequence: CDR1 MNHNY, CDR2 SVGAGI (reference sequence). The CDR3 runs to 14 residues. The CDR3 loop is CASSYGSVLMAIYF. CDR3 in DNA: TGTGCCAGCAGTTACGGTAGCGTGCTTATGGCCATATATTTT.

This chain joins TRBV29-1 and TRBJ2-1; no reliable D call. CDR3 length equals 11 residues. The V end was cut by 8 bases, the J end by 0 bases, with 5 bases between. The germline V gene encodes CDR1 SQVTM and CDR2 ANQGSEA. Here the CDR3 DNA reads TGCAGCTCGAGCTCCTACAATGAGCAGTTCTTC. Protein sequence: CSSSSYNEQFF.

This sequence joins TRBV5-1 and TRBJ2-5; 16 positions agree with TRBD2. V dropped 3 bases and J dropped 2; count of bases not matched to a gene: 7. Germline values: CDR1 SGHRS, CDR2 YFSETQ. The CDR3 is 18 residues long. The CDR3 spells CASSSGLAGGPGQETQYF. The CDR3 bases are TGCGCCAGCAGCTCGGGACTAGCGGGAGGGCCGGGGCAAGAGACCCAGTACTTC.

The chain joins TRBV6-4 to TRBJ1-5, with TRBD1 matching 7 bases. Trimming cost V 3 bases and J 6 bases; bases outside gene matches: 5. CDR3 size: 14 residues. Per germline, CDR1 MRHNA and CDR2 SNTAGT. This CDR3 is CASSEIAGGQPQHF. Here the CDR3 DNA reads TGTGCCAGCAGTGAAATTGCAGGGGGTCAGCCCCAGCATTTT.

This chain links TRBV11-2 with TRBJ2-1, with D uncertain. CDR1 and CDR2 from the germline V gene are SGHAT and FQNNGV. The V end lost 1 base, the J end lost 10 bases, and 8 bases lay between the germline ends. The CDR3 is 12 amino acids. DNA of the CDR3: TGTGCCAGCAGCTTAGCTGGCGGAGAGCAGTTCTTC. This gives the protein CASSLAGGEQFF.

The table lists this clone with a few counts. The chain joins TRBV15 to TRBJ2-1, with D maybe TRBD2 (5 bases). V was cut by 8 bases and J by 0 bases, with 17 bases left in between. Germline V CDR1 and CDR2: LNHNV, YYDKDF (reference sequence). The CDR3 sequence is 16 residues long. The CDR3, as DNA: TGTGCCACCTGCGAAGGGCGGGCTTACTCCTACAATGAGCAGTTCTTC. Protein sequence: CATCEGRAYSYNEQFF. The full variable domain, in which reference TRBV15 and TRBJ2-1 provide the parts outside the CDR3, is DAMVIQNPRYQVTQFGKPVTLSCSQTLNHNVMYWYQQKSSQAPKLLFHYYDKDFNNEADTPDNFQSRRPNTSFCFLDIRSPGLGDTAMYLCATCEGRAYSYNEQFFGPGTRLTVL.

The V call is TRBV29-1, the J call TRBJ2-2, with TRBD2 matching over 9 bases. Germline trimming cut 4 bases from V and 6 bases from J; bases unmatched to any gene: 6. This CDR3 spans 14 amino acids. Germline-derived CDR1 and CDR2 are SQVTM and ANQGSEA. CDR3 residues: CSVVGTSSAGELFF. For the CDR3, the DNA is TGCAGCGTTGTCGGGACTAGCTCTGCCGGGGAGCTGTTTTTT.